This T cell receptor beta chain was captured by sequencing in a study of metastatic and nonmetastatic thyroid tumors. The overall study: Samples came from malignant and benign thyroid patients, and repertoires were compared across blood and tumor or nodule tissue. Whole-study results and caveats: TCR beta diversity was reportedly significantly higher in malignant thyroid tumors than benign nodules, in blood and tumor.

This clone was recorded many times. The antigen is undetermined. The CDR3 length is 13 residues. V was clipped by 7 bases and J by 7 bases; unmatched bases: 4. CDR1 LNHDA and CDR2 SQIVND come from the germline V gene (reference sequence). There were no patients who had received any treatment before thyroid surgery. TCRdb reassembled clones from the PCR reads with MiXCR. Of over 20,000 clones listed, 9.5% to 15% are singletons. Sequencing used blood. The source of this sequence is a male donor with papillary thyroid cancer or a benign thyroid nodule (not recorded which). Some clones in this sample may be carry-over from other donors' samples. This sequence joins TRBV19 and TRBJ2-1; 10 nucleotides match TRBD2. The CDR3 loop reads CASNLAGGNEQFF. Written as DNA, the CDR3 is TGTGCCAGTAATTTAGCGGGAGGTAATGAGCAGTTCTTC.